Here is one T cell receptor (beta chain) with its context. The target antigen is unknown. These data come from a study of T cells in Graves' hyperthyroidism and ophthalmopathy. The CDR3 length is 14 residues. J gave up 5 bases and V 4 bases, and 6 bases lay outside the gene matches. Germline CDR1 and CDR2: SEHNR and FQNEAQ (reference sequence). It was RNA transcripts that yielded the amplified TCR beta CDR3 regions. In the first-round RT-PCR of the TCR CDR3, the HTBI primer set was used. MiXCR was run by TCRdb on the multiplex PCR reads, yielding one entry per CDR3 protein. There are 400,000 to 450,000 distinct CDR3 sequences in the sample; around 15% occur only once, and roughly 13% lies in the top ten. Patients showing uncontrolled infection, other autoimmune disease, pregnancy or lactation were ineligible. The study's findings and limits: Most expanded thyroid clonotypes above 0.001 recurred in blood.

Sequencing was done on a sample of blood. This chain uses TRBV7-9 with TRBJ2-7; 9 positions match TRBD1. The clonotype comes from a man aged 18-30 years with Graves' ophthalmopathy. The CDR3 coding sequence is TGTGCCAGCAGCTCTGGGACAGGGATCGACGAGCAGTACTTC. The encoded protein is CASSSGTGIDEQYF.